This is a list of T cell receptor beta chains from one sample in a study of cytomegalovirus exposure and HLA in healthy donors. This table comes from immunoSEQ multiplex PCR, and its TCRdb copy is limited to in-frame clones, with some not included. In the table there are roughly 200,000 clones, about 77% of which are singletons. Specimen: PBMCs. The receptors were gathered from a young woman in good health and CMV-seropositive. CDR3s leave out the opening cysteine and the closing phenylalanine or tryptophan.

j_gene	v_gene	CDR3aa
TRBJ1-1	TRBV9	ASSPQEYPNAEAF
TRBJ2-7	TRBV11-1	ASSEMDRTGWYEQY
TRBJ1-2	TRBV28	ASSLEDYGYT
TRBJ2-3	TRBV6-1	ASSERLAGLSGDTQY
TRBJ2-3	TRBV10-3	AISRGGVSTDTQY
TRBJ2-1	TRBV4-3	ASSQLAGANEQF
NA	TRBV29-1	SALRGQGIHEQY
TRBJ2-1	TRBV7-3	ASSLEGGPSEQF
TRBJ1-3	TRBV30	AWSTLFSGNTIY
TRBJ2-7	TRBV4-3	ASSRHTDYEQY
TRBJ1-5	TRBV10-3	ATATGRSNQPQH
TRBJ2-6	TRBV6-5	ASSTPRSGANVLT
TRBJ2-7	TRBV7-2	ASSFGTGIPYEQY
TRBJ2-7	TRBV7-8	ASTQADEQY
TRBJ2-7	TRBV2	ASMGGRSSYEQY
TRBJ2-5	TRBV5-1	ASSRRGGETQY
TRBJ1-1	TRBV4-3	ASKYRAGGNTEAF
TRBJ2-7	TRBV29-1	SVGGDPRTYEQY
TRBJ1-3	TRBV5-6	ASSFGTPGNTIY
TRBJ2-3	TRBV10-2	ASSLRQGAPSTDTQY
TRBJ1-4	TRBV4-1	ASSQDRWVEANEKLF
TRBJ2-7	TRBV6-5	ASSSPYRTMGYEQY
TRBJ1-1	TRBV6-6	ASQTDMTEAF
TRBJ2-3	TRBV4-1	ASSQGGRADTQY
TRBJ2-3	TRBV7-2	ASLLGSGETDTQY
TRBJ1-2	TRBV7-9	ASSSDRGGYT
TRBJ2-7	TRBV28	ASSLTWGTSGIYEQY
TRBJ1-3	TRBV7-2	ASSLQQGKGNTIY
TRBJ2-1	TRBV6-1	ASSEGRNEQF
TRBJ1-2	TRBV7-2	ASSLTGPANYGYT
TRBJ2-7	TRBV7-9	ASSSFGAGVGEQY
TRBJ2-7	TRBV4-1	ASSQAGTVPYEQY
TRBJ1-5	TRBV2	ASRATGHQPQH
TRBJ2-7	TRBV5-8	ASSPRTGIYEQY
TRBJ2-7	TRBV7-9	ASSLEQGADYEQY
TRBJ2-7	TRBV19	ASSPTGGYEQY
TRBJ2-5	TRBV6-5	ASTKQGTETQY
TRBJ1-2	TRBV18	ASSSTGSGYT
TRBJ1-5	TRBV7-8	ASSPLGGQPQH
TRBJ1-6	TRBV2	ASSEAGGNNSPLH
TRBJ2-5	TRBV28	ASSLGGSETQY
TRBJ2-6	TRBV5-6	ASSILLAGGPGANVLT